The clone carrying this TCR beta chain was detected once. This specimen comes from a study of blood T cells in healthy people across ages. A second about 6 to 12 cycle PCR used barcoded and J-beta primers. TCRdb ran MiXCR on the 5' RACE reads and lists one entry per CDR3 protein. This table holds hundreds of thousands of distinct CDR3 sequences, around 48% found once. Sequencing input: blood. The sequence derives from an older woman in good health.

The CDR3 DNA sequence: TGTGCCACCAGCAGACGACCAATGGGACAGGGGGAGACCCAGTACTTC. Protein sequence: CATSRRPMGQGETQYF. The chain employs TRBV15 and TRBJ2-4; 10 nucleotides align to TRBD1. With the DNA end fitting TRBJ2-5 better, the J assignment may be wrong. Germline CDR1 is LNHNV and CDR2 is YYDKDF (reference sequence). The CDR3 runs to 16 residues.